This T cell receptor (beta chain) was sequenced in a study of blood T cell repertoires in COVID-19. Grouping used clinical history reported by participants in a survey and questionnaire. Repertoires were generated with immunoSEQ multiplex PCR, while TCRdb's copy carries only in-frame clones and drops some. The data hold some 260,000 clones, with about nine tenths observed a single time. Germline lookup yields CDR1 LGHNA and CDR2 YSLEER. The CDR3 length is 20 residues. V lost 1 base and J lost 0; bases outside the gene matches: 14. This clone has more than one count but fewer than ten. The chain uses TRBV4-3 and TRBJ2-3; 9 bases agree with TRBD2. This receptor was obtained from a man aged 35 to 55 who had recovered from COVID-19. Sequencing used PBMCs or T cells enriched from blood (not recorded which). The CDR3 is CASSQGVSSGDSSSTDTQYF. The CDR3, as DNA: TGCGCCAGCAGCCAAGGGGTGTCTAGCGGGGACTCCTCTAGCACAGATACGCAGTATTTT.